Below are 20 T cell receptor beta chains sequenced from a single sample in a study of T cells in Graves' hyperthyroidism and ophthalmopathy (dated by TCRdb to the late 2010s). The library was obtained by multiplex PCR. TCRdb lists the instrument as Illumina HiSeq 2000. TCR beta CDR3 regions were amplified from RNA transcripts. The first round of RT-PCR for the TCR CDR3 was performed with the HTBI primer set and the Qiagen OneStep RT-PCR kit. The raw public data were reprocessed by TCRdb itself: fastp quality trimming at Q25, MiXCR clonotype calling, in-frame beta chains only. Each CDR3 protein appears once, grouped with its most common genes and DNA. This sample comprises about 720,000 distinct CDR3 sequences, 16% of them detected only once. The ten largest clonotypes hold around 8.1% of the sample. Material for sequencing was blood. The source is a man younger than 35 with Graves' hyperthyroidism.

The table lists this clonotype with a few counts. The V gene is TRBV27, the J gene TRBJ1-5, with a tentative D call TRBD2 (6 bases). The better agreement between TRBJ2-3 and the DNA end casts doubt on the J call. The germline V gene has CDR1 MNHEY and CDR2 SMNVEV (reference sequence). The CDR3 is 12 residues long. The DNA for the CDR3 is TGTGCCAGCAGTGGACCCGGGACTCCCCAGTATTTT. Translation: CASSGPGTPQYF.

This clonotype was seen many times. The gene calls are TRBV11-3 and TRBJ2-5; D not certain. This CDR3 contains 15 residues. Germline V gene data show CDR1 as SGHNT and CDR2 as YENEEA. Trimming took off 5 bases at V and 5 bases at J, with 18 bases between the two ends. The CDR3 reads CASSISRPPGETQYF. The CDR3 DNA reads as TGTGCCAGCAGCATATCCCGGCCCCCCGGGGAGACCCAGTACTTC.

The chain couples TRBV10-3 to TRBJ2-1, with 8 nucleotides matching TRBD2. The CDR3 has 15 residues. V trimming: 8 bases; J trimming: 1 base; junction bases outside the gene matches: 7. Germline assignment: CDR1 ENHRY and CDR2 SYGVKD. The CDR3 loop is CAIGDSGTSYNEQFF. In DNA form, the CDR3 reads TGTGCCATCGGAGATAGCGGGACTTCCTACAATGAGCAGTTCTTC.

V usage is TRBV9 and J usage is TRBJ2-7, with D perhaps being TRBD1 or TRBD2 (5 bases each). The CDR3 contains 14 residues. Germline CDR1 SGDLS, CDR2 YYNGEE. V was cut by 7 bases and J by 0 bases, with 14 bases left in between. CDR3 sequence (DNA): TGTGCCAGCGGCAGGGACCCTAGCTCCTACGAGCAGTACTTC. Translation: CASGRDPSSYEQYF.

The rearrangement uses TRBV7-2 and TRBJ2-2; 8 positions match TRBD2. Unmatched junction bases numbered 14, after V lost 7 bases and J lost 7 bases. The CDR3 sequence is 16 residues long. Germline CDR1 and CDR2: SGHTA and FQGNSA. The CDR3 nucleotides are TGTGCCAGCACAATACGGCGGGGGGCTGGAATCGGGGAGCTGTTTTTT. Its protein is CASTIRRGAGIGELFF. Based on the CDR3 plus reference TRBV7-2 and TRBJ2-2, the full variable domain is GAGVSQSPSNKVTEKGKDVELRCDPISGHTALYWYRQSLGQGLEFLIYFQGNSAPDKSGLPSDRFSAERTGGSVSTLTIQRTQQEDSAVYLCASTIRRGAGIGELFFGEGSRLTVL.

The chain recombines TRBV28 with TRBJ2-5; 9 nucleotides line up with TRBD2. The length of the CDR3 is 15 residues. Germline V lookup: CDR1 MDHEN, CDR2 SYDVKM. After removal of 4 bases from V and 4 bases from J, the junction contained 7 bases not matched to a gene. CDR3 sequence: CASSSPLAGRETQYF. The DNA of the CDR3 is TGTGCCAGCAGTTCCCCCCTAGCGGGAAGAGAGACCCAGTACTTC.

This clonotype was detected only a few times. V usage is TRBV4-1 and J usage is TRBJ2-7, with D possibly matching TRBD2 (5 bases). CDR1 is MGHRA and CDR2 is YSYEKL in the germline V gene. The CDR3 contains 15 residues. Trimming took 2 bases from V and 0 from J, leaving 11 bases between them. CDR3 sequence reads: CASSQNQRNSYEQYF. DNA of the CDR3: TGCGCCAGCAGCCAAAATCAGCGGAACTCCTACGAGCAGTACTTC.

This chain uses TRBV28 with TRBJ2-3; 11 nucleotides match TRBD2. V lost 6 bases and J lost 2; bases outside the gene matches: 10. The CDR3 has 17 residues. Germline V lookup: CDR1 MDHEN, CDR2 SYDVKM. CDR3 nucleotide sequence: TGTGCCAGCAGGGACCTCGGACTAGCGGGTTACACAGATACGCAGTATTTT. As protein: CASRDLGLAGYTDTQYF.

This CDR3 reads CASSLNGLGMEVQYF. The CDR3 bases are TGTGCCAGCAGCTTAAATGGGTTGGGTATGGAGGTGCAGTACTTC. The chain links TRBV7-9 to TRBJ2-7; D possibly corresponds to TRBD2 (5 bases). The CDR3 has 15 residues. Trimming removed 2 bases at V and 9 bases at J, with 20 bases between. Germline V gene lookup returns CDR1 SEHNR and CDR2 FQNEAQ (reference sequence).

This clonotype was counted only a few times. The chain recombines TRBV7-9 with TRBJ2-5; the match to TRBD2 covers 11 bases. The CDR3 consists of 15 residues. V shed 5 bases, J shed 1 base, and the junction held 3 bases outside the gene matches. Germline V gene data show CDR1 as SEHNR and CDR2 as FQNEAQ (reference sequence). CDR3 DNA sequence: TGTGCCAGCAGCACGGGACTAGCGGCCCAAGAGACCCAGTACTTC. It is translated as CASSTGLAAQETQYF.

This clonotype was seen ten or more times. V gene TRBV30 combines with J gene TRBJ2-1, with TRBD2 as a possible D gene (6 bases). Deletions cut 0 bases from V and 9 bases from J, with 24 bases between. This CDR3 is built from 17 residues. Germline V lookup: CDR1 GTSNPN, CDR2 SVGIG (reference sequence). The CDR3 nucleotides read TGTGCCTGGAGTGTACTGGCACAGTCACTAGCTTTTGGTGAGCAGTTCTTC. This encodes CAWSVLAQSLAFGEQFF.

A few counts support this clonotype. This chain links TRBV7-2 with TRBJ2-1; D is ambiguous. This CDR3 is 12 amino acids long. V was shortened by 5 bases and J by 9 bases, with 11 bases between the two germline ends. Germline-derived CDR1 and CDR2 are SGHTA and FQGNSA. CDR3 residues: CASSTQRSEQFF. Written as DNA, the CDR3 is TGTGCCAGCAGCACACAGAGATCTGAGCAGTTCTTC. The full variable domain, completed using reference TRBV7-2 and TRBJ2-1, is GAGVSQSPSNKVTEKGKDVELRCDPISGHTALYWYRQSLGQGLEFLIYFQGNSAPDKSGLPSDRFSAERTGGSVSTLTIQRTQQEDSAVYLCASSTQRSEQFFGPGTRLTVL.

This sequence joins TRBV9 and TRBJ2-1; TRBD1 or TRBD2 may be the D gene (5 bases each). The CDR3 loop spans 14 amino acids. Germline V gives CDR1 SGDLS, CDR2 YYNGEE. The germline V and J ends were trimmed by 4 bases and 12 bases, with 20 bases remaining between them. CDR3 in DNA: TGTGCCAGCAGCCCAGGGACCGTCTTTAGGGTGCAGTTCTTC. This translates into CASSPGTVFRVQFF.

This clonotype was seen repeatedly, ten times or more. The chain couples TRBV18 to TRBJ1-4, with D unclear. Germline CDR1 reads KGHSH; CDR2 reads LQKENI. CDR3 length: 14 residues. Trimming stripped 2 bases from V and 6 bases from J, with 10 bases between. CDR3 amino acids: CASSPDTVDEKLFF. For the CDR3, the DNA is TGTGCCAGCTCACCAGACACTGTGGATGAAAAACTGTTTTTT.

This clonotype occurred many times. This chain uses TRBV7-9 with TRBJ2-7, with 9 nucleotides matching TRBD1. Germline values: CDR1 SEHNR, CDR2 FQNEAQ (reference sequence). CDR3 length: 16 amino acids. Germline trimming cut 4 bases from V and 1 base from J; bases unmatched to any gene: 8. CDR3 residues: CASSSHPGQGSYEQYF. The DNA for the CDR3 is TGTGCCAGCAGCTCACACCCGGGACAGGGATCCTACGAGCAGTACTTC.

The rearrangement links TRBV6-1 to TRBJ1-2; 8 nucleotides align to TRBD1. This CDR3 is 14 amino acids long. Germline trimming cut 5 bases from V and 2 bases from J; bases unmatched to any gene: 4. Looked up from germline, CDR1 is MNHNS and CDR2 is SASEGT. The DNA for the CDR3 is TGTGCCAGCAGTTTGACAGGGGAAAACTATGGCTACACCTTC. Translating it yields CASSLTGENYGYTF.

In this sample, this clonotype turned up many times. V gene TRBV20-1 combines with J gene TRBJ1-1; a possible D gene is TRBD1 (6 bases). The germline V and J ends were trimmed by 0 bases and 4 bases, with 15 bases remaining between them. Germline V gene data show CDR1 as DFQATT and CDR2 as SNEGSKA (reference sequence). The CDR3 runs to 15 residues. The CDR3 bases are TGCAGTGCTAGAGATTACCGACAGGACAGCACTGAAGCTTTCTTT. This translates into CSARDYRQDSTEAFF.

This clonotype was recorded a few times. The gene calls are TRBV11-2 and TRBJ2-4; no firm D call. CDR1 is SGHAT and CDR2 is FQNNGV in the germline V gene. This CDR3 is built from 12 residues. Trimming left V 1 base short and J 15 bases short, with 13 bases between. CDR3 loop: CASSLVSGETYF. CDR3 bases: TGTGCCAGCAGCTTAGTGTCTGGGGAAACGTACTTC.

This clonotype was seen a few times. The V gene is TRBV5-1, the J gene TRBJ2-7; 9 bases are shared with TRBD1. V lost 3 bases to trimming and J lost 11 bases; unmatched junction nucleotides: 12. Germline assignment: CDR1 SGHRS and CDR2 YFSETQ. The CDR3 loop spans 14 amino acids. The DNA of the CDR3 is TGCGCCAGCAGCTCCCGGGACAGGGCTCCAGGGGAGTACTTC. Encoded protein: CASSSRDRAPGEYF.

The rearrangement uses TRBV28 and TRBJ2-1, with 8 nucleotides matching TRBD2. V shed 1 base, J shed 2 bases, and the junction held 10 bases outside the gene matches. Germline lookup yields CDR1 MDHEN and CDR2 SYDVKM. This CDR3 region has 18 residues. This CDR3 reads CASSLYYGGGGAYNEQFF. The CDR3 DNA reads TGTGCCAGCAGTTTATATTACGGGGGGGGGGGCGCCTACAATGAGCAGTTCTTC.